This TCR beta chain was observed in a study of T cells in Graves' hyperthyroidism and ophthalmopathy (dated by TCRdb to between 2018 and 2020). At the level of the whole study: Peripheral blood was collected at initial diagnosis, before any treatment. Once sampling was done, hyperthyroidism patients were given methimazole at a starting dose of 30 mg daily, whereas ophthalmopathy patients were given high-dose intravenous methylprednisolone. Thyroid tissue and blood T-cell repertoires from six or seven Graves' hyperthyroidism patients were also compared in the study. TCR Vbeta CDR3 sequencing of some 140 peripheral blood samples (under 45 ophthalmopathy, about 75 hyperthyroidism and approximately 17 progressor patients) is reported in the paper. For training and testing, the 100 or so patients in the discovery cohort were randomly divided in a 7:3 ratio. Whether ophthalmopathy could be predicted prospectively was tested in an independent validation cohort made up of roughly 19 hyperthyroidism patients plus 17 patients who later progressed to ophthalmopathy. To identify TCR V-J signatures that set the groups apart, the researchers used a discovery cohort of 100 patients, made up of roughly 45 with Graves' ophthalmopathy and around 58 with stable Graves' hyperthyroidism. Study-level results and caveats: In cross-validation, a model built on a 13 V-J signature told ophthalmopathy apart from stable hyperthyroidism with under 90% sensitivity and roughly 83% specificity, and in testing the same model reached 80%/75%. Sample size was not statistically predetermined, and blinding of investigators to group allocation was not performed. Most expanded thyroid clonotypes (frequency above 0.001) were also detected in blood, suggesting blood repertoires may reflect thyroid immune responses. In validation, progression to ophthalmopathy was predicted by the model with nearly 71% sensitivity and approximately 78% specificity, a median of roughly 6 months before onset.

Taken from the germline V gene, the CDR1 and CDR2 loops are SGHRS and YFSETQ. The CDR3 sequence holds 14 residues, the cysteine and phenylalanine included. The read is trimmed to its CDR3 DNA, 42 bases read in frame from base 1. The trim is 2 bases for V and 3 bases for J, with a gap of 8 bases between the germline ends. Amplification of TCR beta CDR3 regions was carried out from RNA transcripts. A first-round RT-PCR of the TCR CDR3 used the HTBI primer set with the Qiagen OneStep RT-PCR kit. A second multiplex PCR round built the libraries, followed by size selection and purification. The libraries were sequenced on an Illumina HiSeq2000 using paired-end 100 bp reads. In the original analysis: SOAPnuke was used to process the raw data, removing reads that contained adapters or uncalled bases, had a mean Phred below 15, or lacked an exact match to the constant primer or identifier. High-quality paired reads were merged using COPE v1.2.5, and each unique nucleotide sequence was defined as a clonotype. MiTCR v1.1 was used to align clonotypes to the IMGT TRBV, TRBD and TRBJ reference segments. The analysis included only V-J combinations with a frequency above 0.0001, which together covered 99.2% of the repertoires. The TCS score was defined as the ratio of F50 (clonal expansion) to E x V (chaos), calculated using BLOSUM62-based TCRdist between CDR3 peptides within each V-J. Welch's t-statistics and random forest reduced fewer than 600 V-J features to fewer than 15, which were used in a naive Bayes classifier (R e1071). In-frame beta chains were kept once TCRdb had trimmed the public reads at Q25 with fastp and called clones with MiXCR. For every CDR3 protein sequence, its rows merge into one entry that carries the most common genes and DNA. What appears here as the V and J calls and clone size reflects TCRdb's work, not the paper's. This sample holds around 690,000 distinct CDR3 sequences; roughly 20% were observed only once. Together, the top ten hold around a third of the sample.

This clonotype was seen more than once but under ten times. Its antigen is unknown. There are no base qualities to consult, and no much larger clone falls within one base. Moderately to severely active disease, a Clinical Activity Score of at least 3, a NOSPECS grade of at least 4, and a duration under 3 months were present in ophthalmopathy patients. The study excluded patients with uncontrolled infections, other autoimmune diseases, pregnancy or lactation. Diagnoses were based on clinical symptoms, serum thyroxine and TRAb, thyroid ultrasound and orbital computed tomography. PBMCs were separated from roughly 9.6 ml of fresh peripheral blood using Ficoll-Paque density gradient centrifugation. Total RNA was extracted using Trizol reagent, and RNA quality was assessed on an Agilent 2100 Bioanalyzer.

Here the chain combines TRBV5-1 and TRBJ2-2, with an unclear D gene assignment. The origin of this receptor is a man aged 25-40 years with Graves' ophthalmopathy. The sample consisted of blood. In nucleotide form, the sequence is TGCGCCAGCAGCTTAAGACCCGACACCGGGGAGCTGTTTTTT. Translated, this is CASSLRPDTGELFF.